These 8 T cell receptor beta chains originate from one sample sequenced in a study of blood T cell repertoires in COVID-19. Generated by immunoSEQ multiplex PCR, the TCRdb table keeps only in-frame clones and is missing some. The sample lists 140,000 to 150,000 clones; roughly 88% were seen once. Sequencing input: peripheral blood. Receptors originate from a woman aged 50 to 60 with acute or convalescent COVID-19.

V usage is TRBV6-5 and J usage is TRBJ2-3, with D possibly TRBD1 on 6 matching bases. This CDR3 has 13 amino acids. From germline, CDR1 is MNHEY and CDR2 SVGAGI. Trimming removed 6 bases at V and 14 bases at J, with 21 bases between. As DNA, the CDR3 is TGTGCCAGCAGGGGCCCGGGACATATTGATCTGTATTTT. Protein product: CASRGPGHIDLYF.

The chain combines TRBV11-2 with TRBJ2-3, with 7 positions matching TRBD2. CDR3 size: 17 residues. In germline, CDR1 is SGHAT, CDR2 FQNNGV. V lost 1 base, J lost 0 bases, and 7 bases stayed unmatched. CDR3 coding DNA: TGTGCCAGCAGCTTAGGGCGCAGCGGGGCTAGCACAGATACGCAGTATTTT. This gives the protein CASSLGRSGASTDTQYF.

CDR3 sequence: CASNGRGAGQETQYF. DNA of the CDR3: TGTGCCAGCAACGGGCGGGGGGCCGGCCAAGAGACCCAGTACTTC. The chain carries TRBV6-5 and TRBJ2-5; TRBD2 agrees at 8 bases. V trimming: 7 bases; J trimming: 1 base; junction bases outside the gene matches: 8. CDR3 length: 15 amino acids. Germline CDR1 reads MNHEY; CDR2 reads SVGAGI.

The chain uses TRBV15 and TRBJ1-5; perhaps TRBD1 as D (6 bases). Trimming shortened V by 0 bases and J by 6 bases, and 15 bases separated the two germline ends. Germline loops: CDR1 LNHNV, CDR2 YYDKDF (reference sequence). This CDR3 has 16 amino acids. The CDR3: CATSRDRGAGSQPQHF. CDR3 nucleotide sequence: TGTGCCACCAGCAGAGATCGGGGGGCAGGTAGTCAGCCCCAGCATTTT.

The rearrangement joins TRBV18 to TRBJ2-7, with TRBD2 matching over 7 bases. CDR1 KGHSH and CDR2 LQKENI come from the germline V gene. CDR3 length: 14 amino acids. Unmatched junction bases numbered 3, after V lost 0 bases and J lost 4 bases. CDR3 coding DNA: TGTGCCAGCTCACCACCGGGGGGGTTGTACGAGCAGTACTTC. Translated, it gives CASSPPGGLYEQYF.

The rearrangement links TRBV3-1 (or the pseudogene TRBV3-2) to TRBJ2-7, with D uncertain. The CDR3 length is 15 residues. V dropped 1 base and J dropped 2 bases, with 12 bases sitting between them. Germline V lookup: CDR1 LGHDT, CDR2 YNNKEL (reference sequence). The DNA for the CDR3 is TGTGCCAGCAGCCAAGTTTCCGACACCGCCTACGAGCAGTACTTC. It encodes CASSQVSDTAYEQYF.

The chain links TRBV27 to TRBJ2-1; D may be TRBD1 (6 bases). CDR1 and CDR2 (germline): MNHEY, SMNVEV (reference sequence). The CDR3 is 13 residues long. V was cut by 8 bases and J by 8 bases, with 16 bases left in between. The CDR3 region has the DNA TGTGCCAGCTCTTACCTACAGGGTCATGAGCAGTTCTTC. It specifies CASSYLQGHEQFF.

CDR3 protein: CASSIHRGVDTGELFF. In DNA, the CDR3 is TGTGCCAGTAGTATCCACAGGGGCGTCGACACCGGGGAGCTGTTTTTT. The chain recombines TRBV19 with TRBJ2-2; 7 bases align to TRBD1. Germline assignment: CDR1 LNHDA and CDR2 SQIVND (reference sequence). The CDR3 is 16 residues long. With V trimmed by 3 bases and J by 3 bases, 7 bases remained unmatched.